The rows below give T cell receptor beta chains drawn from one sample of a study of blood T cells in healthy people across ages. TCRdb processed the 5' RACE reads anew with MiXCR; each CDR3 protein has one entry. The sample has some 760,000 distinct CDR3 sequences, approximately 25% seen once. The same specimen was also included in a second study, on T cells of mothers and their children.

Sequenced: blood. Every receptor here comes from a boy aged 5-17 years in good health. Each CDR3 is given with its conserved first and last residue. A D gene is named only where the DNA matches it firmly. Clone size appears in some rows only: once, few, many, or a class for an expanded clone.

length: 14; size: NA; J: TRBJ2-7; D: TRBD1; V: TRBV20-1; DNA: TGCAGTGCCGAACTTCGGACAGGGGCCTACGAGCAGTACTTC; CDR3: CSAELRTGAYEQYF
length: 15; size: NA; J: TRBJ2-6; D: NA; V: TRBV10-3; DNA: TGTGCCATCAGTGAGGGCCGCTCTGGGGCCAACGTCCTGACTTTC; CDR3: CAISEGRSGANVLTF
length: 14; size: NA; J: TRBJ2-1; D: NA; V: TRBV5-1; DNA: TGCGCCAGCAGCTTGGCCTTCGCTTACAATGAGCAGTTCTTC; CDR3: CASSLAFAYNEQFF
length: 14; size: few; J: TRBJ2-3; D: NA; V: TRBV10-2; DNA: TGCGCCAGCAGCCGCGGTCGGGCGGTAGATACGCAGTATTTT; CDR3: CASSRGRAVDTQYF
length: 18; size: NA; J: TRBJ2-3; D: TRBD2; V: TRBV6-1; DNA: TGTGCCAGCAGTGACAGCTTAGGACTAGCGGGAGGTACAGATACGCAGTATTTT; CDR3: CASSDSLGLAGGTDTQYF
length: 16; size: NA; J: TRBJ1-1; D: TRBD1; V: TRBV12-5; DNA: TGTGCTAGTGGTTCGACAGGGGGCGAGGCGAACACTGAAGCTTTCTTT; CDR3: CASGSTGGEANTEAFF
length: 15; size: few; J: TRBJ2-5; D: NA; V: TRBV4-3; DNA: TGCGCCAGCAGCCAAGATAGAAGGGTCACAGAGACCCAGTACTTC; CDR3: CASSQDRRVTETQYF
length: 14; size: few; J: TRBJ2-7; D: NA; V: TRBV28; DNA: TGTGCCAGCCTTACCCAGGGTTACCCCTACGAGCAGTACTTC; CDR3: CASLTQGYPYEQYF
length: 15; size: few; J: TRBJ2-7; D: TRBD2; V: TRBV11-2; DNA: TGTGCCAGCAGGGGGCCGGGACTAGCGGGAGGCGAGCAGTACTTC; CDR3: CASRGPGLAGGEQYF
length: 14; size: NA; J: TRBJ1-2; D: TRBD1; V: TRBV5-5; DNA: TGTGCCAGCAGCTTAATACAGGGGTTAGATGGCTACACCTTC; CDR3: CASSLIQGLDGYTF
length: 14; size: few; J: TRBJ1-5; D: NA; V: TRBV20-1; DNA: TGCAGTGCCCCCTTAAGCCCCGGCGGTCAGCCCCAGCATTTT; CDR3: CSAPLSPGGQPQHF
length: 17; size: few; J: TRBJ2-6; D: NA; V: TRBV3-1; DNA: TGTGCCAGCAGCCAAGATGGTGCTATCTCTGGGGCCAACGTCCTGACTTTC; CDR3: CASSQDGAISGANVLTF
length: 12; size: many; J: TRBJ2-1; D: NA; V: TRBV6-2/TRBV6-3; DNA: TGTGCCAGCAGTCCACAGGGTGATGAGCAGTTCTTC; CDR3: CASSPQGDEQFF
length: 13; size: NA; J: TRBJ2-5; D: TRBD1; V: TRBV12-3/TRBV12-4; DNA: TGTGCCAGCAATAACAGGGGGGAGGAGACCCAGTACTTC; CDR3: CASNNRGEETQYF
length: 17; size: many; J: TRBJ2-5; D: NA; V: TRBV15; DNA: TGTGCCACCCAAGATAACAGGAGGGGGAGGTACCAAGAGACCCAGTACTTC; CDR3: CATQDNRRGRYQETQYF
length: 14; size: NA; J: TRBJ2-5; D: NA; V: TRBV4-2; DNA: TGTGCCAGCAACCGACCGGGACTGCAAGAGACCCAGTACTTC; CDR3: CASNRPGLQETQYF
length: 14; size: NA; J: TRBJ2-3; D: TRBD2; V: TRBV15; DNA: TGTGCCACCTCGAGCGGGAGGAAGACAGATACGCAGTATTTT; CDR3: CATSSGRKTDTQYF
length: 15; size: few; J: TRBJ1-5; D: NA; V: TRBV5-6; DNA: TGTGCCAGCACCAACTGGCTGAACAGCCATCAGCCCCAGCATTTT; CDR3: CASTNWLNSHQPQHF
length: 12; size: NA; J: TRBJ2-3; D: NA; V: TRBV29-1; DNA: TGCAGCGGACGACCCAGCACAGATACGCAGTATTTT; CDR3: CSGRPSTDTQYF
length: 15; size: NA; J: TRBJ2-1; D: TRBD2; V: TRBV5-1; DNA: TGCGCCAGCAGCTTTAGCGGGGGCGGCTACAATGAGCAGTTCTTC; CDR3: CASSFSGGGYNEQFF
length: 15; size: NA; J: TRBJ2-5; D: NA; V: TRBV6-2/TRBV6-3; DNA: TGTGCCAGCAGTACCTACCAGGAGAGCGCAGAGACCCAGTACTTC; CDR3: CASSTYQESAETQYF
length: 17; size: few; J: TRBJ1-4; D: TRBD1; V: TRBV6-5; DNA: TGTGCCAGCAGCACCCGGGACAGGGGACCTTCAAATGAAAAACTGTTTTTT; CDR3: CASSTRDRGPSNEKLFF
length: 16; size: NA; J: TRBJ2-1; D: NA; V: TRBV27; DNA: TGTGCCAGCAGTTCTTTAGCGGGACAGGTATACAATGAGCAGTTCTTC; CDR3: CASSSLAGQVYNEQFF
length: 15; size: once; J: TRBJ2-1; D: TRBD2; V: TRBV5-1; DNA: TGCGCCAGCAGCCGGGAACTAGCGGGTAACAATGAGCAGTTCTTC; CDR3: CASSRELAGNNEQFF
length: 15; size: NA; J: TRBJ1-2; D: NA; V: TRBV7-2; DNA: TGTGCCAGCAGCTTAAAGCCAGGGGAATTCTATGGCTACACCTTC; CDR3: CASSLKPGEFYGYTF
length: 15; size: NA; J: TRBJ2-1; D: NA; V: TRBV20-1; DNA: TGCAGTACTAATTTGGGGGGAGGCAGGAGCGATGAGCAGTTCTTC; CDR3: CSTNLGGGRSDEQFF
length: 13; size: NA; J: TRBJ2-5; D: TRBD1; V: TRBV5-5; DNA: TGTGCCAGCAGGGTGACAGGGGAAGAGACCCAGTACTTC; CDR3: CASRVTGEETQYF
length: 14; size: NA; J: TRBJ1-4; D: TRBD1; V: TRBV27; DNA: TGTGCCAGCAGAGGGACAGGGAGGAATGAAAAACTGTTTTTT; CDR3: CASRGTGRNEKLFF
length: 16; size: NA; J: TRBJ2-1; D: TRBD1; V: TRBV20-1; DNA: TGCAGTGCTAGGGGCTTAGGGACAGGGTCCTACAATGAGCAGTTCTTC; CDR3: CSARGLGTGSYNEQFF
length: 13; size: few; J: TRBJ2-3; D: NA; V: TRBV18; DNA: TGTGCCAGCTCACCACCAGGGTCAGATACGCAGTATTTT; CDR3: CASSPPGSDTQYF
length: 13; size: NA; J: TRBJ1-1; D: TRBD1; V: TRBV12-3/TRBV12-4; DNA: TGTGCCAGCAGTTCCCCGGACAGGGTGAATGCTTTCTTT; CDR3: CASSSPDRVNAFF
length: 13; size: NA; J: TRBJ2-5; D: TRBD2; V: TRBV6-2/TRBV6-3; DNA: TGTGCCAGTGGGACTAGCGAGCGTGAGACCCAGTACTTC; CDR3: CASGTSERETQYF
length: 13; size: NA; J: TRBJ2-1; D: TRBD2; V: TRBV11-3; DNA: TGTGCCAGCAAAGGGCGGGGGGACAATGAGCAGTTCTTC; CDR3: CASKGRGDNEQFF
length: 15; size: once; J: TRBJ1-2; D: NA; V: TRBV6-5; DNA: TGTGCCAGCAGTTACTCGAGGAGGCAGGGCCATGGCTACACCTTC; CDR3: CASSYSRRQGHGYTF
length: 15; size: few; J: TRBJ1-4; D: TRBD1; V: TRBV7-9; DNA: TGTGCCAGCAGCTTTTTCGGGACAGGCGACGAAAAACTGTTTTTT; CDR3: CASSFFGTGDEKLFF
length: 15; size: NA; J: TRBJ2-2; D: TRBD1; V: TRBV5-4; DNA: TGTGCCAGCAGCGCGGACAGGGTGGGGACCGGGGAGCTGTTTTTT; CDR3: CASSADRVGTGELFF
length: 17; size: NA; J: TRBJ2-1; D: TRBD2; V: TRBV28; DNA: TGTGCCAGCAGTTTAGGGTTACTAGCGGGAGGGCCAGATGAGCAGTTCTTC; CDR3: CASSLGLLAGGPDEQFF
length: 11; size: NA; J: TRBJ2-1; D: NA; V: TRBV6-5; DNA: TGTGCCAGCAGCTCCGGCCATGAGCAGTTCTTC; CDR3: CASSSGHEQFF
length: 13; size: few; J: TRBJ2-3; D: TRBD2; V: TRBV29-1; DNA: TGCAGCGTTTCGGGGAGGGGCACAGATACGCAGTATTTT; CDR3: CSVSGRGTDTQYF
length: 14; size: few; J: TRBJ2-3; D: NA; V: TRBV7-3; DNA: TGTGCCAGCAGCTTATCAAGCAGGGAGAATACGCAGTATTTT; CDR3: CASSLSSRENTQYF
length: 14; size: NA; J: TRBJ2-7; D: TRBD2; V: TRBV5-5; DNA: TGTGTCAGCAGCCGAGGGGGACTAGTCTACGAGCAGTACTTC; CDR3: CVSSRGGLVYEQYF
length: 13; size: NA; J: TRBJ2-6; D: NA; V: TRBV7-6; DNA: TGTGCCAGCACCTGGGCTGGCGCCAACGTCCTGACTTTC; CDR3: CASTWAGANVLTF
length: 18; size: NA; J: TRBJ1-3; D: NA; V: TRBV7-9; DNA: TGTGCCAGCAGCTTAATTTTAATCGGACTCAACTCTGGAAACACCATATATTTT; CDR3: CASSLILIGLNSGNTIYF
length: 15; size: NA; J: TRBJ2-3; D: TRBD1; V: TRBV9; DNA: TGTGCCAGCAGCGTAGGGGGACAGAACACAGATACGCAGTATTTT; CDR3: CASSVGGQNTDTQYF
length: 18; size: few; J: TRBJ2-1; D: TRBD2; V: TRBV5-1; DNA: TGCGCCAGCAGTTTGGCTAGCGGGGGGTTGAGCTCCTACAATGAGCAGTTCTTC; CDR3: CASSLASGGLSSYNEQFF
length: 18; size: few; J: TRBJ2-3; D: TRBD1; V: TRBV3-1; DNA: TGTGCCAGCAGCCAGATCGCCGGAGGACAGGCCATTGAAGATACGCAGTATTTT; CDR3: CASSQIAGGQAIEDTQYF
length: 14; size: few; J: TRBJ1-2; D: NA; V: TRBV20-1; DNA: TGCAGTGCTAGAGATACCGGGACTAACTATGGCTACACCTTC; CDR3: CSARDTGTNYGYTF
length: 14; size: few; J: TRBJ2-7; D: NA; V: TRBV7-2; DNA: TGTGCCAGCAGCTTAGAGAGGGGAGGCTACGAGCAGTACTTC; CDR3: CASSLERGGYEQYF
length: 15; size: few; J: TRBJ2-1; D: TRBD2; V: TRBV7-3; DNA: TGTGCCAGCAGGCCCCCAGGGACTAGCGCGAATGAGCAGTTCTTC; CDR3: CASRPPGTSANEQFF
length: 17; size: NA; J: TRBJ2-7; D: TRBD1; V: TRBV24-1; DNA: TGTGCCACCAGTGATTCCGGGACAGGCCCAGACTCCTACGAGCAGTACTTC; CDR3: CATSDSGTGPDSYEQYF
length: 15; size: once; J: TRBJ2-3; D: NA; V: TRBV5-1; DNA: TGCGCCAGCAGCTTCAGACTATCTAGCACAGATACGCAGTATTTT; CDR3: CASSFRLSSTDTQYF
length: 14; size: NA; J: TRBJ2-4; D: TRBD1; V: TRBV7-8; DNA: TGTGCCAGCAGCTACAGGGGAACCAAAAACATTCAGTACTTC; CDR3: CASSYRGTKNIQYF
length: 13; size: NA; J: TRBJ2-5; D: NA; V: TRBV20-1; DNA: TGCAGTGCTAGAAGGGACGGGCAAGAGACCCAGTACTTC; CDR3: CSARRDGQETQYF
length: 13; size: few; J: TRBJ2-3; D: TRBD1; V: TRBV27; DNA: TGTGCCAGCAGACCGACAGGGACAGATACGCAGTATTTT; CDR3: CASRPTGTDTQYF